This TCR beta chain appears in the sequencing data of a study of graft-versus-host responses after intestinal transplantation. A word on this clone: The target antigen is unknown.

Sequencing used immunoSEQ multiplex PCR; TCRdb keeps in-frame clones, though not all of them. This table holds 62,000 or so clones, over 90% found once. The clonotype comes from a human donor who was the organ donor for an intestinal transplant. The specimen comprised unstimulated CD8+ T cells sorted from spleen or lymph node cells, sampled before transplant.

The CDR3 sequence is CASRLALAYEQYF. As DNA, the CDR3 is TGTGCAAGTCGCTTAGCGCTAGCATACGAGCAGTACTTC. V is TRBV12-2 and J is TRBJ2-7; the table's D call of TRBD2 was not tested on the DNA. TRBV12-2 is listed as a pseudogene. The CDR3 is 13 amino acids.